The clone carrying this T cell receptor (beta chain) has just a few counts. The CDR3 is made up of 15 amino acids. CDR1 is KGHSY and CDR2 is FQNENV in the germline V gene. Trimming pared 4 bases from V and 5 bases from J, leaving 18 bases between. The data derive from a study of PD-L1 blockade in urothelial cancer. Sequenced by immunoSEQ multiplex PCR; TCRdb stores in-frame clones only, minus some. The sample carries about 81,000 clones, around 81% recorded once. The time point here: pretreatment peripheral blood. V gene TRBV16 combines with J gene TRBJ2-7, with a weak D call TRBD1 (6 bases). This specimen was PBMCs, taken around atezolizumab (anti-PD-L1) treatment. The source of this sequence is a man aged 40-55 years with urothelial cancer. The DNA of the CDR3 is TGTGCCAGCAGCCCAGTCCGGGATGGGGGCCACGAGCAGTACTTC. This codes for CASSPVRDGGHEQYF.